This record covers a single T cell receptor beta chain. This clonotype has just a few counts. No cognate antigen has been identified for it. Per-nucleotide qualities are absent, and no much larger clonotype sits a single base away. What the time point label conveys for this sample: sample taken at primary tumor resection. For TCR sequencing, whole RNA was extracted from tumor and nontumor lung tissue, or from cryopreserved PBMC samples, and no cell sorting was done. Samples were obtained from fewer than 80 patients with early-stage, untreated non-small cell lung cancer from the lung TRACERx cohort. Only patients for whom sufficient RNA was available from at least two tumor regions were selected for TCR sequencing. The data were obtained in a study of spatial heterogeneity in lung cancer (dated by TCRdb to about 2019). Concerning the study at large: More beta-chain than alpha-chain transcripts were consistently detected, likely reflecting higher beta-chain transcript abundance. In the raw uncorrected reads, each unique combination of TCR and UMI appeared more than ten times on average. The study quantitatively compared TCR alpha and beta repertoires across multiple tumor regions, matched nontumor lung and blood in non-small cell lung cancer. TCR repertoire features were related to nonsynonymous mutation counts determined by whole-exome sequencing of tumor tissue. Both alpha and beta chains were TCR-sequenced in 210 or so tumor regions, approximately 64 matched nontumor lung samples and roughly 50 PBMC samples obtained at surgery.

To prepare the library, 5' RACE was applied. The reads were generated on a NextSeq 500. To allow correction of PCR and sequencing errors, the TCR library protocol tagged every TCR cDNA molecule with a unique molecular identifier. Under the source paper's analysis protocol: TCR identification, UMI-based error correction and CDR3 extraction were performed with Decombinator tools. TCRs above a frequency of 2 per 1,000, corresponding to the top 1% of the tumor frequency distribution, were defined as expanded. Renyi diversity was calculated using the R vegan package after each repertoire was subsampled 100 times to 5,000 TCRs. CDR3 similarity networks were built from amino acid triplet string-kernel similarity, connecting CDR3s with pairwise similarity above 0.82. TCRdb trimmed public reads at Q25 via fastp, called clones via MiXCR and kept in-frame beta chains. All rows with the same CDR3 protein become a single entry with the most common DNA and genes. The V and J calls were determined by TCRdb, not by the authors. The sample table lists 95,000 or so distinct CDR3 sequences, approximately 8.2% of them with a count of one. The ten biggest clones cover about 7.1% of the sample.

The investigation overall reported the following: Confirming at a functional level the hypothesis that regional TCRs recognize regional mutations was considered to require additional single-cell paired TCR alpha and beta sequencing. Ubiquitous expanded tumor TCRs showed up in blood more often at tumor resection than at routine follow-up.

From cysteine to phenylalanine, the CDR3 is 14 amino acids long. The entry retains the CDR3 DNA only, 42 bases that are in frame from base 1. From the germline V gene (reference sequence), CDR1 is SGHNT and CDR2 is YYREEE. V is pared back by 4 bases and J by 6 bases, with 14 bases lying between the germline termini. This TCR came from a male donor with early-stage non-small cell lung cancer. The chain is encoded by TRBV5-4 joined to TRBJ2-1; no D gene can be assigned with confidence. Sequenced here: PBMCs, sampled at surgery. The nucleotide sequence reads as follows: TGTGCCAGCAGCCCCCATGGGCTAGGCAATGAGCAGTTCTTC. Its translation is CASSPHGLGNEQFF.